Sequencing of this T cell receptor beta chain was carried out in a study of cytomegalovirus exposure and HLA in healthy donors. Study background: The approximately 130 validation repertoires matched the 500 to 750 first-cohort repertoires in platform, a later analysis reported.

The trim removed 8 bases at V and 7 bases at J, leaving 10 bases unmatched. The germline V gene encodes CDR1 MGHRA and CDR2 YSYEKL. CDR3 length: 14 residues. Findings and limits, study-wide: With high specificity and sensitivity, the classifier reportedly diagnosed cytomegalovirus status. Among TCR sequences, most were rare, though some public TCRs appeared in many donors. The study listed 150 to 200 cytomegalovirus-associated TCR beta chains.

TCRdb keeps only in-frame clones here, not all; method: immunoSEQ multiplex PCR. This repertoire shows 150,000 to 200,000 clones, 80% to 90% found once; its top ten account for roughly 1.5%. As to this clone: Its antigen is currently unknown.

This TCR was sampled from a woman in her thirties in good health and CMV-seronegative. Sequenced: PBMCs. This chain connects TRBV4-1 to TRBJ2-1; 8 nucleotides align to TRBD2. The CDR3 DNA follows: TGCGCCAGCTCGGGACTAGATCGCCTAAATGAGCAGTTCTTC. Translation: CASSGLDRLNEQFF.